Following are 30 T cell receptor beta chains from one sample sequenced in a study of radiotherapy plus CTLA-4 blockade in lung cancer. The repertoire was sequenced with immunoSEQ multiplex PCR; TCRdb's copy has only in-frame clones and lacks some. The sample lists around 80,000 clones; roughly 69% were seen once. Sequences were derived from peripheral blood, sampled from a patient treated with radiotherapy plus ipilimumab. Source of these receptors: a human donor with non-small cell lung cancer whose response to radiotherapy plus ipilimumab could not be evaluated.

CDR3 protein: CASSYGQVVNEQFF. CDR3 DNA sequence: TGTGCCAGCAGTTACGGACAGGTTGTGAATGAGCAGTTCTTC. This rearrangement joins TRBV6-5 to TRBJ2-1; 7 bases agree with TRBD1. The CDR3 has 14 residues. V lost 2 bases, J lost 7 bases, and 5 bases stayed unmatched. In germline, CDR1 is MNHEY, CDR2 SVGAGI.

The CDR3 is CASSPYLGQDLSGANVLTF. CDR3 DNA: TGTGCCAGCAGCCCGTACCTGGGACAGGACCTATCTGGGGCCAACGTCCTGACTTTC. V is TRBV7-6 and J is TRBJ2-6, with TRBD1 matching over 8 bases. Germline-derived CDR1 and CDR2 are SGHVS and FNYEAQ. V was clipped by 5 bases and J by 1 base; unmatched bases: 13. The CDR3 is 19 amino acids.

The chain employs TRBV29-1 and TRBJ2-7; 8 bases fit TRBD1. Germline trimming cut 2 bases from V and 3 bases from J; bases unmatched to any gene: 6. This CDR3 has 14 residues. Germline V CDR1 and CDR2: SQVTM, ANQGSEA. In nucleotides, the CDR3 is TGCAGCGTTGAATTTGTAGGACAGGGCTACGAGCAGTACTTC. Translating gives CSVEFVGQGYEQYF.

This chain connects TRBV7-6 to TRBJ1-3; 7 bases fit TRBD1. The CDR3 is 16 residues long. The germline V gene encodes CDR1 SGHVS and CDR2 FNYEAQ. V was pared by 0 bases and J by 4 bases, with 6 bases of the junction left unmatched. The CDR3 loop reads CASSLAAPTGGNTIYF. CDR3 sequence (DNA): TGTGCCAGCAGCTTAGCGGCCCCGACAGGGGGAAACACCATATATTTT.

The rearrangement links TRBV7-6 to TRBJ2-7; possibly TRBD1 for D (5 bases). V shed 0 bases and J shed 8 bases, with 14 bases lying between them. Germline lookup yields CDR1 SGHVS and CDR2 FNYEAQ. The CDR3 is made up of 14 amino acids. The CDR3 bases are TGTGCCAGCAGCTTAGCGGGCGACAGCGCCCAGCAGTACTTC. Its protein product is CASSLAGDSAQQYF.

V is TRBV11-2 and J is TRBJ2-2; D might be TRBD2 (6 bases). Looked up from germline, CDR1 is SGHAT and CDR2 is FQNNGV. The CDR3 has 18 amino acids. Trimming pared 5 bases from V and 4 bases from J, leaving 23 bases between. CDR3 residues: CASSGRLDLLSGTGELFF. CDR3 nucleotides: TGTGCCAGCAGCGGTAGACTAGACCTACTTTCGGGCACCGGGGAGCTGTTTTTT.

CDR3 loop: CAWSVPGTGTYEQYF. The CDR3 DNA reads TGTGCCTGGAGTGTACCCGGGACAGGGACCTACGAGCAGTACTTC. The rearrangement links TRBV30 to TRBJ2-7; TRBD1 agrees at 9 bases. Looked up from germline, CDR1 is GTSNPN and CDR2 is SVGIG (reference sequence). J lost 2 bases, V lost 0 bases, and 5 bases had no gene match. The CDR3 extends over 15 amino acids. Using reference TRBV30 and TRBJ2-7 for the parts outside the CDR3, the full variable domain is SQTIHQWPATLVQPVGSPLSLECTVEGTSNPNLYWYRQAAGRGLQLLFYSVGIGQISSEVPQNLSASRPQDRQFILSSKKLLLSDSGFYLCAWSVPGTGTYEQYFGPGTRLTVT.

This chain joins TRBV5-6 and TRBJ2-7; 8 nucleotides match TRBD2. Germline CDR1 is SGHDT and CDR2 is YYEEEE. The junction had 11 bases not matched to a gene; V was cut back by 3 bases and J by 6 bases. This CDR3 contains 15 residues. CDR3 nucleotide sequence: TGTGCCAGCAGCTGGGGGAGCGGGGGCGCGACCGAGCAGTACTTC. Protein: CASSWGSGGATEQYF. Complete variable domain (other parts from reference TRBV5-6 and TRBJ2-7): DAGVTQSPTHLIKTRGQQVTLRCSPKSGHDTVSWYQQALGQGPQFIFQYYEEEERQRGNFPDRFSGHQFPNYSSELNVNALLLGDSALYLCASSWGSGGATEQYFGPGTRLTVT.

V usage is TRBV19 and J usage is TRBJ2-1, with 11 positions matching TRBD2. Unmatched junction bases numbered 14, after V lost 5 bases and J lost 2 bases. CDR1 is LNHDA, CDR2 SQIVND, per germline (reference sequence). CDR3 size: 19 residues. CDR3: CASSFRKWGLAAPYNEQFF. In nucleotides, the CDR3 is TGTGCCAGTAGTTTCCGTAAGTGGGGACTAGCGGCCCCCTACAATGAGCAGTTCTTC.

The V gene is TRBV27, the J gene TRBJ2-5; TRBD1 agrees at 7 bases. V was clipped by 4 bases and J by 1 base; unmatched bases: 6. The germline gives CDR1 MNHEY, CDR2 SMNVEV (reference sequence). CDR3 length: 15 amino acids. The CDR3 region is CASSYSRGTQETQYF. As DNA, the CDR3 is TGTGCCAGCAGTTATAGCAGGGGGACCCAAGAGACCCAGTACTTC.

This clone showed up just once. The chain links TRBV6-5 to TRBJ2-3; 8 bases line up with TRBD2. The CDR3 sequence is 15 residues long. J gave up 3 bases and V 6 bases, and 8 bases lay outside the gene matches. Germline V gives CDR1 MNHEY, CDR2 SVGAGI. CDR3 in amino acids: CASRPTSGFTDTQYF. The CDR3 DNA follows: TGTGCCAGCAGGCCCACTAGCGGATTTACAGATACGCAGTATTTT.

This clone was observed a few times. The chain recombines TRBV7-9 with TRBJ1-3, with D tentatively TRBD1 (6 bases). CDR3 size: 14 residues. CDR1 is SEHNR, CDR2 FQNEAQ, per germline (reference sequence). Trimming removed 5 bases from V and 1 base from J, with 9 bases in between. The CDR3 loop is CASSHRDSGNTIYF. Written as DNA, the CDR3 is TGTGCCAGCAGCCACAGGGATTCTGGAAACACCATATATTTT. The variable domain in full, with the rest retrieved from reference TRBV7-9 and TRBJ1-3, is DTGVSQNPRHKITKRGQNVTFRCDPISEHNRLYWYRQTLGQGPEFLTYFQNEAQLEKSRLLSDRFSAERPKGSFSTLEIQRTEQGDSAMYLCASSHRDSGNTIYFGEGSWLTVV.

The rearrangement uses TRBV7-3 and TRBJ2-5; D might be TRBD2 (7 bases). The closer fit of TRBJ2-7 to the DNA end suggests the J call may be wrong. CDR3 length: 14 amino acids. Germline V CDR1 and CDR2: SGHTA, FQGTGA. The CDR3 reads CASSPGAGDYEQYF. Written as DNA, the CDR3 is TGTGCCAGCAGCCCAGGGGCGGGAGACTACGAGCAGTACTTC.

This clone has only one observation. V gene TRBV28 combines with J gene TRBJ1-4; D possibly corresponds to TRBD1 (5 bases). The V and J ends lost 6 bases and 8 bases respectively, with 16 bases between them. CDR1 MDHEN and CDR2 SYDVKM come from the germline V gene. The CDR3 is 14 residues long. For the CDR3, the DNA is TGTGCCAGCAGCATACGGGGGTTGGGAGAAAAACTGTTTTTT. It codes for CASSIRGLGEKLFF.

The gene calls are TRBV6-1 and TRBJ1-6, with D perhaps TRBD1 (5 bases). The CDR3 totals 15 residues. The V gene lost 0 bases and the J gene lost 7 bases, with 10 bases spanning the gap. Germline V gives CDR1 MNHNS, CDR2 SASEGT. The CDR3 DNA follows: TGTGCCAGCAGTGAAGCAGGGGTCGGAAATTCACCCCTCCACTTT. Translated, it gives CASSEAGVGNSPLHF.

This clone was found once. The J gene is TRBJ1-2, the V gene TRBV11-3, with TRBD1 matching 7 bases. The J segment lost 2 bases and the V segment lost 0 bases, leaving 12 bases of the junction unmatched. The CDR3 spans 18 residues. Germline V gene lookup returns CDR1 SGHNT and CDR2 YENEEA. CDR3 nucleotide sequence: TGTGCCAGCAGCTTAGAAGAACCGATCAGGGGGACAAACTATGGCTACACCTTC. Encoded protein: CASSLEEPIRGTNYGYTF.

The chain joins TRBV11-2 to TRBJ2-5; TRBD2 aligns across 12 bases. The germline gives CDR1 SGHAT, CDR2 FQNNGV. This CDR3 has 17 amino acids. The V segment lost 0 bases and the J segment 2 bases; nucleotides outside the gene matches: 4. The CDR3 here is CASSLELAGGEQETQYF. The CDR3 region has the DNA TGTGCCAGCAGCTTAGAACTAGCGGGAGGCGAGCAAGAGACCCAGTACTTC.

In its sample, this clone was seen a few times. This chain uses TRBV2 with TRBJ1-4; D perhaps matches TRBD1 (6 bases). Per the germline V gene, CDR1 is SNHLY and CDR2 is FYNNEI. The CDR3 runs to 15 residues. Trimming took off 6 bases at V and 2 bases at J, with 13 bases between the two ends. The CDR3 loop reads CASSGSGQTNEKLFF. The CDR3 DNA reads TGTGCCAGCAGCGGCTCCGGACAGACTAATGAAAAACTGTTTTTT. Full variable domain (missing parts from reference TRBV2 and TRBJ1-4): EPEVTQTPSHQVTQMGQEVILRCVPISNHLYFYWYRQILGQKVEFLVSFYNNEISEKSEIFDDQFSVERPDGSNFTLKIRSTKLEDSAMYFCASSGSGQTNEKLFFGSGTQLSVL.

The V call is TRBV29-1, the J call TRBJ1-5, with D unclear. The CDR3 is 13 residues long. V lost 4 bases and J 2 bases, leaving 9 bases between the germline ends. Germline V gene lookup returns CDR1 SQVTM and CDR2 ANQGSEA. The DNA of the CDR3 is TGCAGCGTTGTCACAGAAGGCAATCAGCCCCAGCATTTT. Amino acid sequence: CSVVTEGNQPQHF.

This chain links TRBV6-5 with TRBJ1-1; TRBD1 matches at 7 bases. The CDR3 consists of 14 residues. CDR1 and CDR2 (germline): MNHEY, SVGAGI. V lost 7 bases and J lost 0; bases outside the gene matches: 5. CDR3 in amino acids: CASNPDRLNTEAFF. The CDR3 bases are TGTGCCAGCAATCCGGACAGGCTGAACACTGAAGCTTTCTTT.

The rearrangement joins TRBV25-1 to TRBJ2-1; 13 bases map to TRBD2. Per germline, CDR1 MGHDK and CDR2 SYGVNS. The junction had 4 bases not matched to a gene; V was cut back by 2 bases and J by 9 bases. The CDR3 is made up of 15 amino acids. As DNA, the CDR3 is TGTGCCAGCAGTGAAACTAGCGGGGGGGCTGGTGAGCAGTTCTTC. Protein sequence: CASSETSGGAGEQFF. Complete variable domain (other parts from reference TRBV25-1 and TRBJ2-1): EADIYQTPRYLVIGTGKKITLECSQTMGHDKMYWYQQDPGMELHLIHYSYGVNSTEKGDLSSESTVSRIRTEHFPLTLESARPSHTSQYLCASSETSGGAGEQFFGPGTRLTVL.

This clone was seen only once. The V call is TRBV7-2, the J call TRBJ2-3; 11 bases match TRBD2. Trimming removed 2 bases from V and 2 bases from J; junction bases left unmatched: 6. This CDR3 is 17 amino acids long. Germline CDR1 and CDR2: SGHTA and FQGNSA. CDR3 bases: TGTGCCAGCAGCTTAAGACTAGCGGGGTTCGACACAGATACGCAGTATTTT. Its protein product is CASSLRLAGFDTDTQYF. The full variable domain, its missing parts supplied by reference TRBV7-2 and TRBJ2-3, is GAGVSQSPSNKVTEKGKDVELRCDPISGHTALYWYRQSLGQGLEFLIYFQGNSAPDKSGLPSDRFSAERTGGSVSTLTIQRTQQEDSAVYLCASSLRLAGFDTDTQYFGPGTRLTVL.

This CDR3 reads CASSQREGGTDTQYF. As DNA, the CDR3 is TGCGCCAGCAGCCAAAGGGAGGGGGGCACAGATACGCAGTATTTT. The chain carries TRBV4-1 and TRBJ2-3; D is perhaps TRBD2 (7 bases). CDR3 length: 15 amino acids. V was clipped by 2 bases and J by 1 base, with 10 bases between them. Germline V lookup: CDR1 MGHRA, CDR2 YSYEKL.

CDR3 in amino acids: CASSLSTGGGGELFF. The CDR3 coding sequence is TGCGCCAGCAGCTTGTCAACAGGGGGTGGCGGGGAGCTGTTTTTT. This rearrangement joins TRBV5-1 to TRBJ2-2, with 8 bases aligning to TRBD1. Germline loops: CDR1 SGHRS, CDR2 YFSETQ. J gave up 7 bases and V 1 base, and 6 bases lay outside the gene matches. CDR3 length: 15 amino acids. The complete variable domain, with remaining parts taken from reference TRBV5-1 and TRBJ2-2, reads KAGVTQTPRYLIKTRGQQVTLSCSPISGHRSVSWYQQTPGQGLQFLFEYFSETQRNKGNFPGRFSGRQFSNSRSEMNVSTLELGDSALYLCASSLSTGGGGELFFGEGSRLTVL.

The chain recombines TRBV27 with TRBJ1-1; 8 bases agree with TRBD1. The CDR3 sequence is 14 residues long. From germline, CDR1 is MNHEY and CDR2 SMNVEV (reference sequence). V lost 6 bases to trimming and J lost 6 bases; unmatched junction nucleotides: 9. This CDR3 reads CASSATTGAPEAFF. CDR3 nucleotide sequence: TGTGCCAGCAGCGCCACGACAGGGGCCCCTGAAGCTTTCTTT.

CDR3 nucleotides: TGTGCCATTGCGATCAGGGAGGACTACAATGAGCAGTTCTTC. Its translation: CAIAIREDYNEQFF. The chain has TRBV10-3 and TRBJ2-1; possibly TRBD2 for D (6 bases). Germline values: CDR1 ENHRY, CDR2 SYGVKD. V lost 9 bases and J lost 3, with 15 bases in between. The CDR3 covers 14 residues.

V usage is TRBV6-1 and J usage is TRBJ1-2, with TRBD1 matching over 7 bases. V lost 5 bases and J lost 2; bases outside the gene matches: 5. Germline lookup yields CDR1 MNHNS and CDR2 SASEGT. CDR3 size: 14 residues. CDR3 coding DNA: TGTGCCAGCAGTTTTGACAGGGCCAACTATGGCTACACCTTC. It is translated as CASSFDRANYGYTF.

This clone was counted a single time. The genes are TRBV10-3 and TRBJ2-3; tentatively, D is TRBD1 (6 bases). CDR1 and CDR2 (germline): ENHRY, SYGVKD. Trimming cost V 3 bases and J 5 bases, with 12 bases left between them. This CDR3 is built from 14 residues. The CDR3 reads CAISEETGGDTQYF. In nucleotides, the CDR3 is TGTGCCATCAGTGAAGAGACAGGTGGAGATACGCAGTATTTT.

The J gene is TRBJ2-5, the V gene TRBV9, with 9 bases lining up with TRBD1. The CDR3 covers 14 residues. The V and J ends lost 5 bases and 6 bases, in that order; junction bases with no gene match: 8. CDR1 and CDR2 from the germline V gene are SGDLS and YYNGEE. The CDR3 loop reads CASSWEGQGQTQYF. In nucleotides, the CDR3 is TGTGCCAGCAGTTGGGAGGGACAGGGCCAGACCCAGTACTTC.

V is TRBV5-5 and J is TRBJ2-7; 10 nucleotides line up with TRBD1. From germline, CDR1 is SGHKS and CDR2 YYEKEE (reference sequence). The CDR3 contains 15 residues. With 6 bases clipped from V and 4 bases from J, the junction kept 10 bases outside the gene matches. The CDR3: CASTFGQGGRYEQYF. In nucleotides, the CDR3 is TGTGCCAGCACCTTCGGACAGGGGGGAAGGTACGAGCAGTACTTC.